Within the sample, the clone carrying this T cell receptor beta chain is medium-sized. The method was immunoSEQ multiplex PCR; TCRdb's version includes in-frame clones alone and lacks a portion of them. The sample has 25,000 to 30,000 clones; roughly 85% are singletons. Germline-derived CDR1 and CDR2 are SGHTA and FQGNSA. With 5 bases removed from V and 0 bases from J, the gap between germline ends came to 13 bases. CDR3 length equals 15 residues. This specimen belongs to a study of regulatory dendritic cells for organ transplantation. The sequence came from a human donor in good health. The V and J genes are TRBV7-2 and TRBJ1-2, with D maybe TRBD1 (5 bases). Source material: memory CD4+ T cells from blood. Stated subset: CD45RO+ memory T cells. The CDR3 loop reads CASSLGDGPNYGYTF. The CDR3 region has the DNA TGTGCCAGCAGCCTAGGGGACGGACCTAACTATGGCTACACCTTC.